The 19 T cell receptor beta chains below all came from one sample that was sequenced in a study of cytomegalovirus exposure and HLA in healthy donors. PCR was performed using 60 Vbeta and 13 Jbeta primers. Sequenced by immunoSEQ multiplex PCR; TCRdb stores in-frame clones only, minus some. The sample has 50,000 to 65,000 clones; approximately 71% are singletons. Sample: PBMCs. These receptors were obtained from a man aged 50 to 60 in good health and CMV-seropositive.

The sample holds a few counts of this clone. V is TRBV9 and J is TRBJ2-7, with D maybe TRBD2 (5 bases). There are 14 residues in the CDR3. Germline CDR1 is SGDLS and CDR2 is YYNGEE. V lost 0 bases and J lost 7, with 14 bases in between. DNA of the CDR3: TGTGCCAGCAGCGTAGAACTAGTCACCGGGGAGCAGTACTTC. Its translation is CASSVELVTGEQYF.

This chain links TRBV11-2 with TRBJ2-7; D remains unclear. The CDR3 consists of 13 residues. In germline, CDR1 is SGHAT, CDR2 FQNNGV. V shed 1 base and J shed 5 bases, with 9 bases lying between them. The CDR3 protein is CASSLVGQNEQYF. The DNA for the CDR3 is TGTGCCAGCAGCTTAGTTGGTCAGAACGAGCAGTACTTC. The full variable domain, in which reference TRBV11-2 and TRBJ2-7 provide the parts outside the CDR3, is EAGVAQSPRYKIIEKRQSVAFWCNPISGHATLYWYQQILGQGPKLLIQFQNNGVVDDSQLPKDRFSAERLKGVDSTLKIQPAKLEDSAVYLCASSLVGQNEQYFGPGTRLTVT.

There are a few counts of this clone. This chain joins TRBV27 and TRBJ1-2, with 7 bases aligning to TRBD1. Unmatched junction bases numbered 15, after V lost 4 bases and J lost 4 bases. The CDR3 covers 17 residues. Looked up from germline, CDR1 is MNHEY and CDR2 is SMNVEV (reference sequence). CDR3 DNA: TGTGCCAGCAGTTCCAGGGCAGGGGGTGTAAACAGCTATGGCTACACCTTC. Translating gives CASSSRAGGVNSYGYTF.

The chain has TRBV5-1 and TRBJ1-1; the match to TRBD1 covers 8 bases. The length of the CDR3 is 15 residues. V was clipped by 4 bases and J by 2 bases; unmatched bases: 7. From germline, CDR1 is SGHRS and CDR2 YFSETQ. CDR3 in amino acids: CASSPRQGTNTEAFF. For the CDR3, the DNA is TGCGCCAGCAGCCCTCGACAGGGGACAAACACTGAAGCTTTCTTT. Variable domain in full (rest from reference TRBV5-1 and TRBJ1-1): KAGVTQTPRYLIKTRGQQVTLSCSPISGHRSVSWYQQTPGQGLQFLFEYFSETQRNKGNFPGRFSGRQFSNSRSEMNVSTLELGDSALYLCASSPRQGTNTEAFFGQGTRLTVV.

The chain recombines TRBV19 with TRBJ2-7; 11 bases map to TRBD1. The CDR3 sequence is 15 residues long. Germline V CDR1 and CDR2: LNHDA, SQIVND (reference sequence). V shed 4 bases, J shed 4 bases, and the junction held 6 bases outside the gene matches. CDR3 loop: CASSSPGQGDYEQYF. The CDR3 coding sequence is TGTGCCAGTAGTAGCCCGGGACAGGGGGATTACGAGCAGTACTTC.

The chain uses TRBV7-2 and TRBJ2-7; D is possibly TRBD1 (6 bases). V lost 2 bases and J lost 1, with 6 bases in between. The CDR3 has 13 residues. Per germline, CDR1 SGHTA and CDR2 FQGNSA. CDR3 sequence (DNA): TGTGCCAGCAGCTTAAGGGGGTCCTACGAGCAGTACTTC. Translated, it gives CASSLRGSYEQYF.

V gene TRBV4-2 combines with J gene TRBJ2-7; unclear D gene. V was clipped by 0 bases and J by 5 bases, with 5 bases between them. CDR3 length equals 12 residues. The germline gives CDR1 LGHNA, CDR2 YNFKEQ. The CDR3 region has the DNA TGTGCCAGCAGCCAAGAAAGCAACGAGCAGTACTTC. Protein product: CASSQESNEQYF.

The V call is TRBV5-1, the J call TRBJ2-7; D perhaps matches TRBD2 (6 bases). The CDR3 runs to 14 residues. The V gene's germline CDR1 is SGHRS and CDR2 YFSETQ. V was shortened by 7 bases and J by 0 bases, with 14 bases between the two germline ends. The CDR3 is CASRGAGNSYEQYF. CDR3 DNA: TGCGCCAGCCGCGGGGCTGGCAACTCCTACGAGCAGTACTTC.

The rearrangement links TRBV7-8 to TRBJ1-2; unclear D gene. The V and J ends lost 3 bases and 6 bases respectively, with 14 bases between them. The length of the CDR3 is 14 residues. Germline V lookup: CDR1 SGHVS, CDR2 FQNEAQ. The chain's CDR3 is CASSLSVAGDGYTF. The CDR3 nucleotides are TGTGCCAGCAGCTTGTCGGTGGCAGGTGATGGCTACACCTTC.

The chain couples TRBV2 to TRBJ1-2, with 9 nucleotides matching TRBD1. Germline CDR1 reads SNHLY; CDR2 reads FYNNEI. The V gene end was trimmed by 8 bases and the J gene end by 6 bases; junction bases not matched to a gene: 1. The CDR3 sequence is 11 residues long. CDR3 sequence: CASWTGDGYTF. The CDR3 DNA reads TGTGCCAGCTGGACAGGGGATGGCTACACCTTC.

Notes on this clone: The missing conserved phenylalanine or tryptophan at the end of this CDR3 makes a read error likely. The DNA is left out, because the CDR3 cannot be placed on it with certainty; the CDR3 is given as TCRdb lists it. This rearrangement joins TRBV29-1 to TRBJ1-1; the DNA was not compared with TRBD1, the D call given in the table. 15 amino acids form the CDR3, both terminal residues included. CDR1 and CDR2 from the germline V gene are SQVTM and ANQGSEA. CDR3 amino acids: CSVAYQGAIDTEALV.

The gene calls are TRBV18 and TRBJ2-1; weak D call: TRBD2 (5 bases). CDR1 and CDR2 from the germline V gene are KGHSH and LQKENI. The CDR3 is 11 residues long. Trimming left V 9 bases short and J 15 bases short, with 18 bases between. CDR3 region: CASMEDRTGFF. DNA for the CDR3: TGTGCCAGTATGGAGGATAGGACGGGGTTCTTC.

The rearrangement uses TRBV5-8 and TRBJ2-3; 10 bases map to TRBD2. The V gene's germline CDR1 is SGHTS and CDR2 YDEGEE. The CDR3 covers 15 residues. V lost 0 bases to trimming and J lost 9 bases; unmatched junction nucleotides: 7. The CDR3 sequence is CASSLVAGGGGTQYF. In DNA form, the CDR3 reads TGTGCCAGCAGCTTGGTAGCGGGGGGCGGAGGGACGCAGTATTTT.

The DNA of the CDR3 is TGTGCCAGCTTACTTACGAGACAGGGCGGAGAGACCCAGTACTTC. This translates into CASLLTRQGGETQYF. The rearrangement joins TRBV6-6 to TRBJ2-7; 7 bases match TRBD1. The J call may not be correct, given that the DNA end is closer to TRBJ2-5. Germline V gene lookup returns CDR1 MNHNY and CDR2 SVGAGI (reference sequence). CDR3 size: 15 residues.

The gene calls are TRBV4-1 and TRBJ1-1; TRBD1 matches 10 bases. The CDR3 length is 15 residues. Per the germline V gene, CDR1 is MGHRA and CDR2 is YSYEKL. V shed 5 bases, J shed 2 bases, and the junction held 5 bases outside the gene matches. The CDR3 region is CASSLRTGGNTEAFF. For the CDR3, the DNA is TGCGCCAGCAGCTTACGGACAGGGGGTAACACTGAAGCTTTCTTT.

The chain is built from TRBV6-1 and TRBJ2-3; D remains unclear. CDR1 and CDR2 from the germline V gene are MNHNS and SASEGT. The length of the CDR3 is 16 residues. V lost 1 base, J lost 0 bases, and 11 bases lay in between. CDR3 in amino acids: CASSEGYRTSTDTQYF. The DNA of the CDR3 is TGTGCCAGCAGTGAAGGGTACAGAACTAGCACAGATACGCAGTATTTT.

This clone has only a few counts. The chain uses TRBV6-1 and TRBJ1-3; D uncertain. The CDR3 is 12 residues long. Germline-derived CDR1 and CDR2 are MNHNS and SASEGT. V was trimmed by 1 base and J by 10 bases, leaving 8 bases between them. In DNA, the CDR3 is TGTGCCAGCAGTGAAGTGACCGGGACCATATATTTT. This translates into CASSEVTGTIYF.

In its sample, this clone was seen a few times. The rearrangement joins TRBV4-3 to TRBJ1-5; 7 positions match TRBD1. The germline V gene encodes CDR1 LGHNA and CDR2 YSLEER. The CDR3 runs to 14 residues. V lost 5 bases and J lost 6; bases outside the gene matches: 7. The CDR3 DNA reads as TGCGCCAGCAGCGAAGCAGGGGGAGGTCAGCCCCAGCATTTT. Translating it yields CASSEAGGGQPQHF.

V is TRBV4-1 and J is TRBJ2-1; TRBD2 might be the D (6 bases). V was cut by 3 bases and J by 7 bases, with 22 bases left in between. Germline V gene data show CDR1 as MGHRA and CDR2 as YSYEKL. CDR3 length equals 17 residues. CDR3 sequence (DNA): TGCGCCAGCAGCCAGGAGAGCGGCGGGGTCCTTTCGAATGAGCAGTTCTTC. Translated: CASSQESGGVLSNEQFF.